The clone carrying this T cell receptor (beta chain) has only a few counts. Its antigen is currently unknown. The data stem from a study of a mutant IDH1 vaccine in newly diagnosed glioma. Turning to the study itself: Beginning 4-6 weeks after radiotherapy alone, or with temozolomide cycles, vaccination took place. The earlier regimen, radiotherapy, temozolomide, or both, was most often both.

Study-wide results and caveats: Changes in the top peripheral T cell clonotypes seemingly had no bearing on pseudoprogression.

Produced via immunoSEQ multiplex PCR; TCRdb's table is partial and in-frame only. The data show 35,000 to 50,000 clones, under 95% seen once. CDR1 is SGHKS and CDR2 is YYEKEE in the germline V gene (reference sequence). Trimming removed 2 bases at V and 7 bases at J, with 18 bases between. There are 15 residues in the CDR3. Time point in this sample: week 23, last vaccination. The investigators gave 300 ug of mutant IDH1 20-mer peptide in each vaccine dose, together with topical imiquimod. Those who donated had recent WHO grade 3 or 4 IDH1-mutant, ATRX-lost astrocytomas. This clonotype was sampled from a man aged 50 to 60 with glioma. J is TRBJ1-2 and V is TRBV5-5; D unresolved. The sequencing here drew on PBMCs, taken from a glioma patient whose treatment included an IDH1 peptide vaccine. The CDR3 sequence is CASSFRADQGGGYTF. Here the CDR3 DNA reads TGTGCCAGCAGCTTTAGGGCGGATCAAGGAGGTGGCTACACCTTC.